Listed below are T cell receptor beta chains from one sample, sequenced in a study of blood T cell repertoires in COVID-19. Generated by immunoSEQ multiplex PCR, the TCRdb table keeps only in-frame clones and is missing some. Among about 200,000 clones listed, around 85% were seen once. Source material: peripheral blood. The receptors come from a man between 60 and 75 years old with acute or convalescent COVID-19. Each CDR3 is given with its conserved first and last residue. Clone size is stated in some rows and not others, as once, few, many or a class when expanded.

v_call	j_call	clone_size	cdr3_aa
TRBV5-1	TRBJ2-1	-	CASSLPRFYNEQFF
TRBV7-2	TRBJ2-7	-	CASSLGSSGISKQYF
TRBV19	TRBJ1-5	-	CASGRQGTQPQHF
TRBV6-5	TRBJ1-6	once	CASSYSSGDSPLHF
TRBV7-3	TRBJ2-7	-	CASNSNGTSGRYEQYF
TRBV14	TRBJ2-1	-	CASSLGLAAYNEQFF
TRBV3-1/TRBV3-2	TRBJ2-1	-	CASSQTGQPYNEQFF
TRBV11-2	TRBJ1-5	once	CASSLQGNPPQHF
TRBV27	TRBJ2-3	-	CASRSRRGGTDTQYF
TRBV30	TRBJ2-2	once	CARTSGRASGELFF
TRBV9	TRBJ2-5	-	CASSATGGVRETQYF
TRBV19	TRBJ2-7	-	CASSTLGQGSAYEQYF
TRBV28	TRBJ1-5	-	CASSLAERAGQPQHF
TRBV7-2	TRBJ2-7	-	CASSQTSGYSYEQYF
TRBV28	TRBJ1-4	-	CAGRSTGFEKLFF
TRBV28	TRBJ2-7	-	CASTSPGLAGIPYEQYF
TRBV18	TRBJ2-1	-	CASSPIRIALVNEQFF
TRBV27	TRBJ1-1	-	CASSLRGTGGVHTEAFF
TRBV5-4	TRBJ1-2	-	CASSFRTHTGYGYTF
TRBV5-5	TRBJ1-3	-	CASSLIPTGSGNTIYF